One T cell receptor beta chain is described in this entry. The length of the CDR3 is 17 residues. V shed 0 bases and J 2 bases; nucleotides not matched to a gene: 5. The V gene's germline CDR1 is SGHDT and CDR2 YYEEEE. This sample is part of a study of control samples from healthy donors and cancer patients. Some clones are missing from TCRdb's copy, which holds only in-frame ones; the method was immunoSEQ multiplex PCR. Its table lists approximately 190,000 clones. Input material: blood. The sequence derives from a woman in her 30s in good health. The chain carries TRBV5-6 and TRBJ1-1; 12 bases agree with TRBD1. CDR3: CASSLAGTGGYNTEAFF. In DNA, the CDR3 is TGTGCCAGCAGCTTGGCCGGGACAGGGGGCTACAACACTGAAGCTTTCTTT.